This TCR beta chain was recovered during a study of naive and memory T cell subsets. An equimolar mix of two oligonucleotides served as the beta constant-region primer for TRBC1 and TRBC2. TCRdb called the UMI-ligation and nested PCR reads again in MiXCR, with one record for every CDR3 protein. Of 70,000 to 95,000 distinct CDR3 sequences in the sample, roughly 7% were seen once. J lost 10 bases, V lost 5 bases, and 8 bases had no gene match. The germline gives CDR1 SGHNT, CDR2 YYREEE (reference sequence). The CDR3 covers 14 residues. The table lists this clonotype with a few counts. Sample: central memory CD4+ T cells from blood. The sequence came from a human donor in good health. The chain couples TRBV5-4 to TRBJ1-6; 8 bases match TRBD1. The CDR3 sequence is CASRIRTGRSPLHF. The CDR3 DNA reads TGTGCCAGCAGGATCCGGACAGGGAGGTCACCCCTCCACTTT.